This entry is about one T cell receptor (beta chain). The data stem from a study of blood T cells in healthy people across ages. Together with a sample-barcoded 5' primer, a J-beta primer mix was included in a second PCR lasting roughly 6 to 12 cycles. Each CDR3 protein gets one entry after TCRdb re-called the 5' RACE reads with MiXCR. The sample yields 1 million or so distinct CDR3 sequences, 40% to 45% seen once. Between the trimmed V and J ends, which lost 2 bases and 1 base, there was a span of 8 bases. The CDR3 is 14 amino acids. Germline CDR1 reads SEHNR; CDR2 reads FQNEAQ (reference sequence). The TCR comes from a woman between 55 and 75 years old in good health. Specimen: blood. V gene TRBV7-9 combines with J gene TRBJ1-1; no definite D call. CDR3 sequence reads: CASSLTRQNTEAFF. Written as DNA, the CDR3 is TGTGCCAGCAGCTTAACGCGGCAGAACACTGAAGCTTTCTTT.